This TCR beta chain was identified in a study of T cell repertoires in cytomegalovirus infection. Study as a whole: Indications came from public TCR beta signatures; they pointed to CMV infection and to a matching HLA type.

In the case of this clonotype: What it recognizes is unknown.

Study results and limitations: HLA-C-restricted CMV-specific TCR beta clonotypes were dominant in the ex vivo response. The cumulative frequency of public TCR beta families distinguished individuals who carried CMV together with the relevant HLA.

MiXCR, run by TCRdb on the reads, gives a single entry per CDR3 protein. The sample holds over 250,000 distinct CDR3 sequences, roughly 25% seen once. The CDR3 totals 14 residues. The germline V gene encodes CDR1 SGHTA and CDR2 FQGTGA. V was clipped by 5 bases and J by 7 bases; unmatched bases: 8. The rearrangement uses TRBV7-3 and TRBJ2-1; 7 bases agree with TRBD2. The source material was PBMCs. The receptor's source is a human donor in good health (CMV status not recorded). Some clones in this sample may be carry-over from other donors' samples. The CDR3 DNA sequence: TGTGCCAGCAGCCCTACGGGGGGTCGGAATGAGCAGTTCTTC. Its translation: CASSPTGGRNEQFF.